This TCR beta chain is drawn from a study of T cell repertoires in cytomegalovirus infection. As for the study in general: CMV infection and matching HLA type were both indicated by public TCR beta signatures.

A single record per CDR3 protein comes from TCRdb applying MiXCR to the reads. The sample has about 230,000 distinct CDR3 sequences; roughly 20% are singletons. The table lists this clonotype with a few counts. The sequenced sample was CD8+ T cells from PBMCs. This sequence originates from a human donor in good health (CMV status not recorded). Some clones in this sample may be carry-over from other donors' samples.

CDR3 protein: CASSFPGVSEQFF. The DNA of the CDR3 is TGTGCCAGCAGTTTCCCAGGGGTTAGTGAGCAGTTCTTC. The chain is built from TRBV27 and TRBJ2-1; possible D gene TRBD1, 6 bases. Germline V lookup: CDR1 MNHEY, CDR2 SMNVEV (reference sequence). Trimming stripped 3 bases from V and 9 bases from J, with 12 bases between. The CDR3 spans 13 residues.